The sequence of this T cell receptor (beta chain) was determined in a study of blood T cell repertoires in COVID-19. The wider study: Donors in the United States, Italy and Spain gave samples during acute or convalescent COVID-19. PBMCs, B-cell-depleted T cells, or T cells were the source of the cDNA or gDNA that made up the material.

In the original analysis: Scientists estimated how many nucleated cells there were by amplifying reference gene primers. Using immunoSEQ multiplex PCR, the repertoire was profiled, and TCRdb retains in-frame clones only, with some absent. V and J calls and clone size follow that table, whereas D and trimming were derived from the DNA. The repertoire includes 200,000 to 300,000 clones, roughly 86% of them detected once, and over 7.5% sits in the top ten. This CDR3 is built from 12 residues. The V gene lost 5 bases and the J gene lost 10 bases, with 9 bases spanning the gap. Germline V gives CDR1 MNHEY, CDR2 SVGAGI.

The sequenced sample was peripheral blood. The V call is TRBV6-5, the J call TRBJ1-6; TRBD1 is a possible D gene (5 bases). This clonotype was sampled from a man aged 35-49 years who had recovered from COVID-19. The CDR3 loop is CASSQGGSPLHF. The CDR3 nucleotides read TGTGCCAGCAGTCAGGGCGGCTCACCCCTCCACTTT.